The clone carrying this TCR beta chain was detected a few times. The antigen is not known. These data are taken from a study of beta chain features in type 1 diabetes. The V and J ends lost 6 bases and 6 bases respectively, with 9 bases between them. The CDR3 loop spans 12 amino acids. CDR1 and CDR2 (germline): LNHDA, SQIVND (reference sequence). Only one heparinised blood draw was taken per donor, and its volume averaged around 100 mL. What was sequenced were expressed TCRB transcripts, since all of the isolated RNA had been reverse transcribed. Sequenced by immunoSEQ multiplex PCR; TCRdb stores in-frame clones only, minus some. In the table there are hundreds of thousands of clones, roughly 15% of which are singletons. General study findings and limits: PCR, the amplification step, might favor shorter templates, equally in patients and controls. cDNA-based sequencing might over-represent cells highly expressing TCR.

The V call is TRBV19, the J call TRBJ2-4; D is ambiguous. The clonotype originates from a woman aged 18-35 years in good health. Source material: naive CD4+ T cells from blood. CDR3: CASRSLLNIQYF. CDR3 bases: TGTGCCAGTAGGAGTCTTTTAAACATTCAGTACTTC.